The 28 T cell receptor beta chains given below trace back to one sample, sequenced in a study of blood T cells in healthy people across ages. With a J-beta primer mix and a sample-barcoded 5' primer, a second PCR ran roughly 7 to 11 cycles. TCRdb called the 5' RACE reads again in MiXCR, with one record for every CDR3 protein. Of about 800,000 distinct CDR3 sequences listed, roughly 25% were seen once; the top ten hold more than 3%. These data were also reused for a study on T cells of mothers and their children.

The sample was blood. These receptor sequences come from a boy between 10 and 17 years old in good health.

For this clonotype: Germline is not matched at one junction end, which may reflect a read error. The J gene is TRBJ2-1, the V gene TRBV3-1; 13 nucleotides line up with TRBD2. This CDR3 has 18 amino acids. Germline V CDR1 and CDR2: LGHDT, YNNKEL (reference sequence). CDR3 coding DNA: TGTGCCGGCAGCCAACTTAGGACTAGCGGGGGCCACTACAATGAGCAGTTCTTC. This codes for CAGSQLRTSGGHYNEQFF.

This clonotype was counted between two and nine times. The J gene is TRBJ2-2, the V gene TRBV20-1; D ambiguous. The CDR3 sequence is 13 residues long. Trimming shortened V by 4 bases and J by 0 bases, and 6 bases separated the two germline ends. Looked up from germline, CDR1 is DFQATT and CDR2 is SNEGSKA (reference sequence). In nucleotides, the CDR3 is TGCAGTGCTATGTCGACGAACACCGGGGAGCTGTTTTTT. This sequence encodes CSAMSTNTGELFF.

This clonotype appeared a few times. This chain connects TRBV28 to TRBJ2-7, with TRBD1 matching over 10 bases. This CDR3 contains 14 residues. V shed 5 bases and J 6 bases; nucleotides not matched to a gene: 7. Germline CDR1 reads MDHEN; CDR2 reads SYDVKM. The CDR3 DNA sequence: TGTGCCAGCAGTCGGACAGGGGGTACAGGCGAGCAGTACTTC. Translation gives CASSRTGGTGEQYF. Supplemented by reference TRBV28 and TRBJ2-7, the full variable domain reads DVKVTQSSRYLVKRTGEKVFLECVQDMDHENMFWYRQDPGLGLRLIYFSYDVKMKEKGDIPEGYSVSREKKERFSLILESASTNQTSMYLCASSRTGGTGEQYFGPGTRLTVT.

The chain has TRBV29-1 and TRBJ2-5, with 7 bases matching TRBD2. The end of the DNA fits TRBJ2-1 better, so the J call may be wrong. Germline V gene sequence: CDR1 SQVTM, CDR2 ANQGSEA. The CDR3 totals 14 residues. CDR3 nucleotides: TGCAGCGTTGCGCGGGTAGCGGGCTACAATGAGCAGTTCTTC. As protein: CSVARVAGYNEQFF.

This clonotype was detected a few times. The chain combines TRBV28 with TRBJ2-5; either TRBD1 or TRBD2 may supply D (5 bases each). The germline V and J ends were trimmed by 3 bases and 1 base, with 15 bases remaining between them. The CDR3 covers 16 residues. Germline CDR1 MDHEN, CDR2 SYDVKM. Written as DNA, the CDR3 is TGTGCCAGCAGTTTGGTTAGGGGACCGTCCCAAGAGACCCAGTACTTC. As protein: CASSLVRGPSQETQYF.

This clonotype showed up just a few times. V usage is TRBV28 and J usage is TRBJ1-4; D might be TRBD1 (5 bases). The V gene lost 3 bases and the J gene lost 7 bases, with 12 bases spanning the gap. This CDR3 region has 14 residues. CDR1 and CDR2 from the germline V gene are MDHEN and SYDVKM. The CDR3 DNA is TGTGCCAGCAGTTTTTTGGGCGGGGGTGAAAAACTGTTTTTT. This codes for CASSFLGGGEKLFF.

This clonotype was recorded a few times. The chain carries TRBV12-3 or TRBV12-4 and TRBJ1-1, with no clear D. The length of the CDR3 is 13 residues. Trimming pared 6 bases from V and 1 base from J, leaving 9 bases between. In DNA, the CDR3 is TGTGCCAGCAGCCCCCCGCGGAACACTGAAGCTTTCTTT. Its protein is CASSPPRNTEAFF.

This sequence joins TRBV20-1 and TRBJ2-3, with a tentative D call TRBD1 (6 bases). V gave up 0 bases and J gave up 0 bases, with 13 bases separating them. The CDR3 length is 16 residues. Germline V lookup: CDR1 DFQATT, CDR2 SNEGSKA (reference sequence). This CDR3 is CSAREIRGWSTDTQYF. CDR3 bases: TGCAGTGCTAGAGAGATTAGGGGGTGGAGCACAGATACGCAGTATTTT.

This clonotype was picked up a small number of times. V usage is TRBV7-3 and J usage is TRBJ2-2; 7 bases line up with TRBD2. Per germline, CDR1 SGHTA and CDR2 FQGTGA. Trimming removed 4 bases from V and 6 bases from J; junction bases left unmatched: 8. The CDR3 has 15 residues. The CDR3 here is CASSWGDGLAGELFF. In DNA, the CDR3 is TGTGCCAGCAGCTGGGGCGATGGACTAGCCGGGGAGCTGTTTTTT. Using reference TRBV7-3 and TRBJ2-2 for the parts outside the CDR3, the full variable domain is GAGVSQTPSNKVTEKGKYVELRCDPISGHTALYWYRQSLGQGPEFLIYFQGTGAADDSGLPNDRFFAVRPEGSVSTLKIQRTERGDSAVYLCASSWGDGLAGELFFGEGSRLTVL.

This clonotype was observed a few times. This sequence joins TRBV10-3 and TRBJ2-1; TRBD2 agrees at 8 bases. This CDR3 contains 14 residues. Germline loops: CDR1 ENHRY, CDR2 SYGVKD. J lost 3 bases, V lost 2 bases, and 0 bases had no gene match. The CDR3 region is CAISETSGYNEQFF. The CDR3 coding sequence is TGTGCCATCAGTGAGACTAGCGGCTACAATGAGCAGTTCTTC.

About this clonotype: An end of the junction does not agree with germline; a read error may underlie this. The rearrangement uses TRBV28 and TRBJ2-4; no definite D call. Germline CDR1 reads MDHEN; CDR2 reads SYDVKM. The CDR3 has 15 amino acids. This chain's CDR3 is CPSSLSETAKNIQYF. The CDR3 DNA reads as TGTCCCAGCAGTTTATCCGAGACGGCCAAAAACATTCAGTACTTC.

This clonotype has a handful of counts. V gene TRBV6-5 combines with J gene TRBJ2-7; possible D gene TRBD1, 5 bases. Per the germline V gene, CDR1 is MNHEY and CDR2 is SVGAGI. The CDR3 is 14 residues long. Trimming removed 0 bases at V and 2 bases at J, with 8 bases between. This chain's CDR3 is CASSYSPGTYEQYF. CDR3 coding DNA: TGTGCCAGCAGTTACTCGCCAGGGACCTACGAGCAGTACTTC.

V usage is TRBV7-2 and J usage is TRBJ2-5; 13 bases are shared with TRBD2. CDR3 size: 17 residues. The germline V gene has CDR1 SGHTA and CDR2 FQGNSA. Trimming took 1 base from V and 4 from J; bases not matched to a gene: 6. CDR3 sequence: CASSLVGTSGTRETQYF. CDR3 DNA sequence: TGTGCCAGCAGCTTAGTAGGGACTAGCGGGACTAGAGAGACCCAGTACTTC.

The chain carries TRBV20-1 and TRBJ2-3, with TRBD1 matching over 8 bases. The germline gives CDR1 DFQATT, CDR2 SNEGSKA (reference sequence). The CDR3 is 14 residues long. V was pared by 6 bases and J by 6 bases, with 11 bases of the junction left unmatched. In DNA form, the CDR3 reads TGCAGTGCCAGTGACAGGGGACGAGGTGATACGCAGTATTTT. This gives the protein CSASDRGRGDTQYF.

This clonotype was observed a handful of times. V and J are TRBV4-1 and TRBJ2-3; D not resolved. V was trimmed by 1 base and J by 6 bases, leaving 14 bases between them. This CDR3 contains 15 residues. CDR1 and CDR2 (germline): MGHRA, YSYEKL. Written as DNA, the CDR3 is TGCGCCAGCAGCCAAGGGCCATGGGATCCGGATACGCAGTATTTT. Translating it yields CASSQGPWDPDTQYF.

The chain is built from TRBV6-2 or TRBV6-3 and TRBJ2-5, with D maybe TRBD1 (5 bases). Germline V gene sequence: CDR1 MNHEY, CDR2 SVGEGT. V dropped 3 bases and J dropped 0 bases, with 11 bases sitting between them. The CDR3 totals 15 residues. The DNA for the CDR3 is TGTGCCAGCAGTTATCAGGGAACTTACCAAGAGACCCAGTACTTC. Residues: CASSYQGTYQETQYF.

This chain connects TRBV7-6 to TRBJ2-5; 7 positions match TRBD1. The J call may be faulty, since TRBJ2-7 better matches the DNA end. CDR1 and CDR2 from the germline V gene are SGHVS and FNYEAQ. The CDR3 contains 15 residues. The CDR3, as DNA: TGTGCCAGCAGCTTAGAGGCGACAGGGTGGTACGAGCAGTACTTC. This encodes CASSLEATGWYEQYF.

This clonotype was seen a handful of times. The gene calls are TRBV7-2 and TRBJ2-1; D is ambiguous. The CDR3 consists of 15 residues. Germline V gene data show CDR1 as SGHTA and CDR2 as FQGNSA. V was clipped by 1 base and J by 4 bases, with 11 bases between them. CDR3 sequence: CASSLEANSYNEQFF. For the CDR3, the DNA is TGTGCCAGCAGCTTAGAGGCCAACTCGTACAATGAGCAGTTCTTC. The whole variable domain, remainder taken from reference TRBV7-2 and TRBJ2-1, is GAGVSQSPSNKVTEKGKDVELRCDPISGHTALYWYRQSLGQGLEFLIYFQGNSAPDKSGLPSDRFSAERTGGSVSTLTIQRTQQEDSAVYLCASSLEANSYNEQFFGPGTRLTVL.

This clonotype was seen more than once but under ten times. The rearrangement uses TRBV29-1 and TRBJ2-5; D call uncertain. In germline, CDR1 is SQVTM, CDR2 ANQGSEA. Trimming shortened V by 1 base and J by 4 bases, and 10 bases separated the two germline ends. The CDR3 runs 13 residues. CDR3 sequence: CSVEVGPGETQYF. CDR3 in DNA: TGCAGCGTTGAAGTGGGCCCTGGAGAGACCCAGTACTTC.

In this sample, this clonotype turned up a few times. The chain couples TRBV11-3 to TRBJ2-5, with D perhaps being TRBD1 or TRBD2 (6 bases each). Germline CDR1 SGHNT, CDR2 YENEEA. The length of the CDR3 is 15 residues. V was shortened by 6 bases and J by 2 bases, with 16 bases between the two germline ends. CDR3 coding DNA: TGTGCCAGCAGTTCGGGAAGGGGGGTTCAAGAGACCCAGTACTTC. This translates into CASSSGRGVQETQYF. The whole variable domain, filled in from reference TRBV11-3 and TRBJ2-5, reads EAGVVQSPRYKIIEKKQPVAFWCNPISGHNTLYWYLQNLGQGPELLIRYENEEAVDDSQLPKDRFSAERLKGVDSTLKIQPAELGDSAVYLCASSSGRGVQETQYFGPGTRLLVL.

In this sample, this clonotype turned up a few times. V usage is TRBV29-1 and J usage is TRBJ2-4; 8 nucleotides line up with TRBD1. The CDR3 consists of 14 residues. After removal of 1 base from V and 6 bases from J, the junction contained 5 bases not matched to a gene. Germline CDR1 and CDR2: SQVTM and ANQGSEA. DNA for the CDR3: TGCAGCGTTGAAGGAACAGGGGGGTCAAACATTCAGTACTTC. It specifies CSVEGTGGSNIQYF.

This clonotype was seen only a few times. The V gene is TRBV7-9, the J gene TRBJ2-1; 11 positions agree with TRBD2. The CDR3 contains 16 residues. J was trimmed by 5 bases and V by 0 bases; bases with no gene match: 3. Per the germline V gene, CDR1 is SEHNR and CDR2 is FQNEAQ (reference sequence). CDR3 bases: TGTGCCAGCAGCTTAGCGGGGACTAGCGGAGACAATGAGCAGTTCTTC. The encoded protein is CASSLAGTSGDNEQFF.

This clonotype was counted only a few times. V usage is TRBV6-5 and J usage is TRBJ1-2; 7 bases line up with TRBD1. The CDR3 contains 13 residues. The germline CDR1 and CDR2 sequences are MNHEY and SVGAGI. The ends lost 7 bases at V and 4 bases at J; junction bases unmatched: 6. The chain's CDR3 is CASKKGQFYGYTF. CDR3 coding DNA: TGTGCCAGCAAAAAGGGACAGTTCTATGGCTACACCTTC.

This clonotype was seen more than once but under ten times. The rearrangement uses TRBV29-1 and TRBJ2-2, with TRBD2 matching 8 bases. Per the germline V gene, CDR1 is SQVTM and CDR2 is ANQGSEA. There are 14 residues in the CDR3. The CDR3 sequence: CTALGLGLSGELFF. The CDR3 coding sequence is TGCACCGCTCTGGGACTAGGGTTATCCGGGGAGCTGTTTTTT.

As for this clonotype: A read error may produce the germline difference seen at one junction end. This chain uses TRBV7-7 with TRBJ2-5; the D is unclear. This CDR3 spans 15 amino acids. CDR1 is SSHAT and CDR2 is FNYEAQ in the germline V gene (reference sequence). CDR3 sequence (DNA): TGTGCTAGCAGCTTGGGCCCGGCCCCGCGGGAGACCCAGTACTTC. The encoded protein is CASSLGPAPRETQYF.

This clonotype was found a few times. V is TRBV5-6 and J is TRBJ2-7, with 7 positions matching TRBD2. Germline CDR1 SGHDT, CDR2 YYEEEE. This CDR3 spans 13 amino acids. The V and J ends lost 4 bases and 5 bases, in that order; junction bases with no gene match: 6. The chain's CDR3 is CASSRRTSNEQYF. CDR3 bases: TGTGCCAGCAGCCGTCGGACTAGTAACGAGCAGTACTTC.

The CDR3 region is CAISDREYNHEQFF. CDR3 bases: TGTGCCATCAGTGACAGGGAGTACAATCATGAGCAGTTCTTC. The chain has TRBV10-3 and TRBJ2-5; D might be TRBD1 or TRBD2, each matching 5 bases. The J call is doubtful: the DNA matches TRBJ2-1 better. The length of the CDR3 is 14 residues. The germline V gene has CDR1 ENHRY and CDR2 SYGVKD.

This clonotype was seen a few times. The chain uses TRBV28 and TRBJ1-5; possible D gene TRBD1, 6 bases. Per germline, CDR1 MDHEN and CDR2 SYDVKM. The CDR3 has 14 amino acids. V was shortened by 2 bases and J by 2 bases, with 7 bases between the two germline ends. Written as DNA, the CDR3 is TGTGCCAGCAGTTTACCAGGGGGCAATCAGCCCCAGCATTTT. This codes for CASSLPGGNQPQHF.